The rows below give T cell receptor beta chains drawn from one sample of a study of T cell responses to AZD1222 COVID-19 vaccine. The protocol was immunoSEQ multiplex PCR, while the TCRdb copy is restricted to in-frame clones and leaves out a portion. The table records 55,000 to 90,000 clones, roughly 89% of them present only once. The sequences come from peripheral blood, collected on day 0 of AZD1222 vaccination. All receptors derive from an adult in good health. Each CDR3 is given with its conserved first and last residue. A D gene is named only where the DNA matches it firmly. For some rows the clone size is stated as once, few or many, or as a class when expanded; others skip it.

J gene,D gene,V gene,clone size,CDR3 protein,CDR3 DNA
TRBJ2-1,.,TRBV30,once,CAKQGSSYNEQFF,TGTGCCAAACAGGGAAGCTCCTACAATGAGCAGTTCTTC
TRBJ1-2,.,TRBV24-1,.,CATSDLDNDGYTF,TGTGCCACCAGTGATTTGGACAACGATGGCTACACCTTC
TRBJ1-1,.,TRBV10-3,.,CAISETTGRNTEAFF,TGTGCCATCAGTGAAACCACCGGGAGGAACACTGAAGCTTTCTTT
TRBJ1-4,TRBD1,TRBV6-5,.,CASSKDRGPEKLFF,TGTGCCAGCAGCAAAGACAGGGGGCCTGAAAAACTGTTTTTT
TRBJ2-5,.,TRBV28,.,CASGETVKETQYF,TGTGCTAGCGGCGAGACGGTCAAAGAGACCCAATACTTC
TRBJ2-2,TRBD1,TRBV5-4,.,CASSLNRGGAGTGELFF,TGTGCCAGCAGCTTGAACCGAGGGGGCGCGGGCACCGGGGAGCTGTTTTTT
TRBJ1-2,.,TRBV3-1/TRBV3-2,.,CASTGNYGYTF,TGTGCCAGCACGGGAAACTATGGCTACACCTTC
TRBJ2-1,TRBD2,TRBV3-1/TRBV3-2,.,CASSPALAGNEQFF,TGTGCCAGCAGCCCTGCGCTAGCGGGCAATGAGCAGTTCTTC
TRBJ2-7,.,TRBV7-2,.,CASSLGGTHTYEQYF,TGTGCCAGCAGCTTAGGAGGGACACACACCTACGAGCAGTACTTC
TRBJ2-5,.,TRBV7-3,medium-sized,CASSPHQGSETQYF,TGTGCCAGCAGCCCACACCAAGGAAGCGAGACCCAGTACTTC
TRBJ2-3,TRBD2,TRBV7-3,.,CASSPRTSGGQGRTDTQYF,TGTGCCAGCAGCCCACGGACTAGCGGGGGGCAAGGGCGGACAGATACGCAGTATTTT
TRBJ1-3,TRBD1,TRBV30,.,CAYGQGGNFIYF,TGTGCCTATGGACAGGGGGGGAATTTCATATATTTT
TRBJ1-2,.,TRBV7-2,.,CASSLEWQNYGYTF,TGTGCCAGCAGCTTAGAGTGGCAGAACTATGGCTACACCTTC
TRBJ1-1,TRBD1,TRBV13,.,CASSLTGRATEAFF,TGTGCCAGCAGCTTGACAGGGAGGGCCACTGAAGCTTTCTTT
TRBJ1-1,TRBD1,TRBV4-2,few,CASSQEPGQQNTEAFF,TGTGCCAGCAGCCAAGAACCGGGACAGCAGAACACTGAAGCTTTCTTT
TRBJ2-1,.,TRBV5-5,.,CASSLGNEQFF,TGTGCCAGCAGCTTAGGGAATGAGCAGTTCTTC
TRBJ1-5,TRBD1,TRBV2,.,CASSEQGTGNQPQHF,TGTGCCAGCAGTGAACAGGGGACAGGCAATCAGCCCCAGCATTTT
TRBJ1-2,.,TRBV6-4,.,CASSDSGTRGYTF,TGTGCCAGCAGTGACTCAGGGACACGGGGCTACACCTTC
TRBJ1-5,TRBD1,TRBV6-5,.,CASTGGTGYNQPQHF,TGTGCCAGCACCGGCGGGACAGGCTACAATCAGCCCCAGCATTTT
TRBJ2-3,.,TRBV4-2,.,CASSRQGGTLADTQYF,TGTGCCAGCAGCCGCCAGGGGGGGACTCTGGCAGATACGCAGTATTTT
TRBJ1-1,.,TRBV28,.,CASSLWGGNTEAFF,TGTGCCAGCAGTTTATGGGGAGGGAACACTGAAGCTTTCTTT
TRBJ2-5,.,TRBV25-1,.,CASSWGVIAETQYF,TGTGCCAGCTCATGGGGGGTTATAGCGGAGACCCAGTACTTC
TRBJ1-2,.,TRBV5-1,.,CASSLGPTNYGYTF,TGCGCCAGCAGCTTGGGACCGACTAACTATGGCTACACCTTC
TRBJ1-1,.,TRBV4-3,.,CASSPSGGGRLNTEAFF,TGCGCCAGCAGCCCCTCGGGCGGGGGACGGCTGAACACTGAAGCTTTCTTT
TRBJ1-2,TRBD1,TRBV6-1,.,CASSATHNRGINGYTF,TGTGCCAGCAGTGCCACACACAACAGGGGTATAAATGGCTACACCTTC
TRBJ1-1,.,TRBV9,.,CASSVDMGGAQAEAFF,TGTGCCAGCAGCGTAGATATGGGGGGCGCACAAGCCGAAGCTTTCTTT
TRBJ1-1,.,TRBV14,few,CASSQDPTTIAFF,TGTGCCAGCAGCCAAGATCCCACAACGATAGCTTTCTTT
TRBJ2-3,.,TRBV6-5,.,CASSTRDSTDTQYF,TGTGCCAGCAGTACCCGGGACTCCACAGATACGCAGTATTTT
TRBJ2-1,.,TRBV20-1,few,CSAYRLGEQFF,TGCAGTGCTTACCGCTTAGGTGAGCAGTTCTTC
TRBJ2-1,TRBD1,TRBV6-2/TRBV6-3,.,CASSYSPMGQGPYNEQFF,TGTGCCAGCAGTTACTCACCTATGGGACAGGGGCCCTACAATGAGCAGTTCTTC
TRBJ2-6,.,TRBV5-1,.,CASSLVGGPSSGANVLTF,TGCGCCAGCAGCTTGGTAGGGGGGCCCTCTTCTGGGGCCAACGTCCTGACTTTC
TRBJ1-1,TRBD1,TRBV27,.,CASSWGTGNTEAFF,TGTGCCAGCAGTTGGGGGACAGGGAACACTGAAGCTTTCTTT
TRBJ1-2,.,TRBV10-3,.,CAISGGAGYTF,TGTGCCATCAGTGGAGGGGCCGGCTACACCTTC
TRBJ1-4,.,TRBV5-1,.,CASSFGRTNEKLFF,TGCGCCAGCAGCTTCGGACGGACTAATGAAAAACTGTTTTTT
TRBJ1-6,.,TRBV3-1/TRBV3-2,.,CASAPGQGGSSYNSPLHF,TGTGCCAGCGCTCCAGGCCAGGGTGGGAGCTCCTATAATTCACCCCTCCACTTT
TRBJ1-4,.,TRBV15,.,CATSRVEGGRDEKLFF,TGTGCCACCAGCAGGGTTGAGGGGGGAAGAGATGAAAAACTGTTTTTT
TRBJ2-7,.,TRBV7-2,.,CASSLGQDPLGQYF,TGTGCCAGCAGCTTAGGTCAGGACCCTCTAGGGCAGTACTTC
TRBJ1-3,.,TRBV5-6,.,CASSKSTNTIYF,TGTGCCAGCAGCAAGTCTACAAACACCATATATTTT
TRBJ2-2,.,TRBV5-1,.,CASSLVGNTGELFF,TGCGCCAGCAGCTTGGTAGGGAACACCGGGGAGCTGTTTTTT